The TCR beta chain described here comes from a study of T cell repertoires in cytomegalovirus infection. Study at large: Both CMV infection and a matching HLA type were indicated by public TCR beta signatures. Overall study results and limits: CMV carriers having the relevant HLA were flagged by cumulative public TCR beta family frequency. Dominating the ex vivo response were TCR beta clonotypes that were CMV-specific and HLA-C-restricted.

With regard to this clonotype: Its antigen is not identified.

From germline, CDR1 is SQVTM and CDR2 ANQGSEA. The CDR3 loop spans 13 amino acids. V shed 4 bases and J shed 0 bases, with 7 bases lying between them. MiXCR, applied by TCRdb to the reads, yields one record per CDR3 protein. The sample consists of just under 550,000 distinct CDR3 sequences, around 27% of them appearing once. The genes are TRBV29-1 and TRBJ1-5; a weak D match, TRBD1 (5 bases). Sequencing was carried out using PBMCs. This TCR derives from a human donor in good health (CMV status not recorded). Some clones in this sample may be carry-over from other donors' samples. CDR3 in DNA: TGCAGCGTTGGGGGGGTTAGCAATCAGCCCCAGCATTTT. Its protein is CSVGGVSNQPQHF.